The rows below give T cell receptor beta chains drawn from one sample of a study of T cells of healthy individuals. TCRdb analysed the 5' RACE reads with MiXCR anew, one entry per CDR3 protein. The sample holds under 70,000 distinct CDR3 sequences, about 15% seen once. These receptors all come from a human donor in good health. CDR3s leave out the opening cysteine and the closing phenylalanine or tryptophan.

v_call cdr3_aa
TRBV20-1 SASTDTQY
TRBV2 ASSYRGMRDSPLH
TRBV9 ASDPKGTSYEQY
TRBV20-1 SARIWHNTEAF
TRBV20-1 SARESNTEAF
TRBV20-1 SASTTDTQY
TRBV20-1 SATIGEWGSNTQY
TRBV3-1 ASSPTMLYEQY
TRBV15 ATSRNLPGQGNNEQF
TRBV18 ASSPVGLGPYEQY
TRBV7-9 ASSPGFSGNTIY